What follows are 5 T cell receptor beta chains derived from one specimen sequenced in a study of T cells after yellow fever vaccination. From the 5' RACE reads, TCRdb called clonotypes with MiXCR, one entry per CDR3 protein. The sample includes fewer than 400,000 distinct CDR3 sequences, over 5% seen only once; the top ten take roughly 15%. The specimen was PBMCs, collected 5 days after the yellow fever booster vaccination. These receptors originate from a man between 25 and 39 years old who received the YFV17D yellow fever vaccine.

This clonotype came up a few times. The chain has TRBV19 and TRBJ1-2; TRBD1 might be the D (5 bases). This CDR3 is 11 amino acids long. Trimming pared 4 bases from V and 7 bases from J, leaving 7 bases between. Germline CDR1 reads LNHDA; CDR2 reads SQIVND (reference sequence). CDR3 sequence (DNA): TGTGCCAGTAGTAATGGGGCTGGCTACACCTTC. This translates into CASSNGAGYTF.

This clonotype showed up many times. This sequence joins TRBV5-1 and TRBJ2-2; D is tentatively TRBD1 or TRBD2 (6 bases each). The CDR3 contains 15 residues. Trimming left V 2 bases short and J 2 bases short, with 10 bases between. CDR1 SGHRS and CDR2 YFSETQ come from the germline V gene. CDR3 in DNA: TGCGCCAGCAGCTTTGGGGGGCCAAACACCGGGGAGCTGTTTTTT. This encodes CASSFGGPNTGELFF.

This clonotype has at least ten counts. The chain is built from TRBV20-1 and TRBJ1-6; D not certain. Trimming took off 6 bases at V and 14 bases at J, with 20 bases between the two ends. In germline, CDR1 is DFQATT, CDR2 SNEGSKA (reference sequence). This CDR3 region has 13 residues. CDR3 sequence (DNA): TGCAGTGCCAACCCCGTTCGAGTGGGGTCCCTCCACTTT. Protein sequence: CSANPVRVGSLHF.

The V call is TRBV11-2, the J call TRBJ1-3, with a tentative D call TRBD1 (5 bases). Germline CDR1 and CDR2: SGHAT and FQNNGV. This CDR3 is 13 amino acids long. Trimming pared 3 bases from V and 2 bases from J, leaving 5 bases between. CDR3: CASSLGPGNTIYF. CDR3 DNA sequence: TGTGCCAGCAGCTTGGGACCTGGAAACACCATATATTTT.

This clonotype has more than one count but fewer than ten. The chain has TRBV29-1 and TRBJ2-1; 11 positions match TRBD2. Trimming at V came to 4 bases and at J to 7 bases, leaving 6 bases not matched to a gene. CDR3 length equals 14 residues. CDR1 and CDR2 (germline): SQVTM, ANQGSEA. CDR3 in amino acids: CSVVLLAGANEQFF. DNA of the CDR3: TGCAGCGTTGTACTACTAGCGGGAGCTAATGAGCAGTTCTTC.